This T cell receptor (beta chain) was profiled in a study of blood T cell repertoires in COVID-19. This clone has only a few counts. Clones were read by immunoSEQ multiplex PCR, and TCRdb kept only the in-frame ones, dropping some. The repertoire holds 65,000 to 75,000 clones, with around 90% as singletons. Sequenced: peripheral blood. The receptor was derived from a woman aged 80 or over with active or convalescent COVID-19.

This CDR3 is CASTPGLRGGYEQYF. The CDR3 coding sequence is TGCGCCAGCACCCCTGGGCTTCGAGGGGGCTACGAGCAGTACTTC. This rearrangement joins TRBV4-1 to TRBJ2-7; D is perhaps TRBD1 (6 bases). The ends were cut back, 7 bases at V and 3 bases at J, with 19 bases in the middle. In germline, CDR1 is MGHRA, CDR2 YSYEKL. CDR3 length equals 15 residues.